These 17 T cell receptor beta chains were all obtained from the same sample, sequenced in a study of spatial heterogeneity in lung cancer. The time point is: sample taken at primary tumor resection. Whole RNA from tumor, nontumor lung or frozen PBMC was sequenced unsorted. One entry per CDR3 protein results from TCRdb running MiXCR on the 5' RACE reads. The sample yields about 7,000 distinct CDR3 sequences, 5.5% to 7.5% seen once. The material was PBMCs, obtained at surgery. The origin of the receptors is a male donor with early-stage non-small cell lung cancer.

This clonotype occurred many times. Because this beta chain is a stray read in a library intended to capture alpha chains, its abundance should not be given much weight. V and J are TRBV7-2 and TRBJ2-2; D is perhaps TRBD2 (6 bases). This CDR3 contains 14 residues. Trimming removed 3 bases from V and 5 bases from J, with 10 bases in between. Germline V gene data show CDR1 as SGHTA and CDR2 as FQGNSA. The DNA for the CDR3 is TGTGCCAGCAGCTTCGGGGGTGGAACCGGGGAGCTGTTTTTT. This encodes CASSFGGGTGELFF.

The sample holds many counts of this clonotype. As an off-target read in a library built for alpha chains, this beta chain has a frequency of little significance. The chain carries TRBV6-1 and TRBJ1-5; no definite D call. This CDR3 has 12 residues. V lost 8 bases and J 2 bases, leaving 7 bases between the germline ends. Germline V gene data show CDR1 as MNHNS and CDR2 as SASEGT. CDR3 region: CASRRGNQPQHF. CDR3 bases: TGTGCCAGCCGTCGCGGCAATCAGCCCCAGCATTTT.

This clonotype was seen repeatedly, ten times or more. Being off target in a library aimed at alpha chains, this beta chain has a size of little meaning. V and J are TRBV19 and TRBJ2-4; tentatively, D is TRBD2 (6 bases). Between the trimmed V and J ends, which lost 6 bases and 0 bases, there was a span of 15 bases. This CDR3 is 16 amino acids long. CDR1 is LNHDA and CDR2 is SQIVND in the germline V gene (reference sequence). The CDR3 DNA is TGTGCCAGTAGCATGCGGGGAAATCTAGCCAAAAACATTCAGTACTTC. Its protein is CASSMRGNLAKNIQYF.

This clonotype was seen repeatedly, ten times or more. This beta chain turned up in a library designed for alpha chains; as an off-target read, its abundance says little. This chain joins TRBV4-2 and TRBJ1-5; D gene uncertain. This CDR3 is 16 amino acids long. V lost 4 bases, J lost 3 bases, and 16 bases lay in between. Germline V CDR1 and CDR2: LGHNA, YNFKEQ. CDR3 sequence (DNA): TGTGCCAGCAGCCCTTTTGAGGGCAGCTCCAATCAGCCCCAGCATTTT. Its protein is CASSPFEGSSNQPQHF.

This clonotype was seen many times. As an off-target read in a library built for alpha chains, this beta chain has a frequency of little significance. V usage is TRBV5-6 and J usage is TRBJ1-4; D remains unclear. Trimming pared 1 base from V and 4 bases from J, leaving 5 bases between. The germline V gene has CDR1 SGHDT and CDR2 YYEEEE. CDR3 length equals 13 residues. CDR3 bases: TGTGCCAGCAGCTTGTTATTTAATGAAAAACTGTTTTTT. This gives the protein CASSLLFNEKLFF. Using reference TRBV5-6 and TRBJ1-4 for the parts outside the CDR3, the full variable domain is DAGVTQSPTHLIKTRGQQVTLRCSPKSGHDTVSWYQQALGQGPQFIFQYYEEEERQRGNFPDRFSGHQFPNYSSELNVNALLLGDSALYLCASSLLFNEKLFFGSGTQLSVL.

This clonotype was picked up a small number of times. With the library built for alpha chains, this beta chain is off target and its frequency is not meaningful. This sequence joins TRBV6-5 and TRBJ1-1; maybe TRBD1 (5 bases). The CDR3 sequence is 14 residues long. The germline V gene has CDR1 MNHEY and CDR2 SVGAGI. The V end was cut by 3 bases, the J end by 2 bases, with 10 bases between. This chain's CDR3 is CASSYSRANTEAFF. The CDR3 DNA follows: TGTGCCAGCAGTTATTCCAGGGCTAACACTGAAGCTTTCTTT.

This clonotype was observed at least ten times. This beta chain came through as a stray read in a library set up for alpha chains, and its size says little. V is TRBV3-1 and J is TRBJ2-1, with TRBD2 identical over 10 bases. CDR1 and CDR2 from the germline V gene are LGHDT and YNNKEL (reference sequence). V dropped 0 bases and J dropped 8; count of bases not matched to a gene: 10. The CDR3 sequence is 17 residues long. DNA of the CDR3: TGTGCCAGCAGCCAAGATCGAGGGACTAGCGTCGGGGATGAGCAGTTCTTC. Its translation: CASSQDRGTSVGDEQFF.

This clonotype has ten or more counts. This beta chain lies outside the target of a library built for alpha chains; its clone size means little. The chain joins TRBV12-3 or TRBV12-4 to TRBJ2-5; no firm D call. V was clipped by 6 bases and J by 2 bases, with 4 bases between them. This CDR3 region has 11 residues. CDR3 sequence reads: CASRGQETQYF. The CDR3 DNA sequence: TGTGCCAGCAGGGGGCAAGAGACCCAGTACTTC.

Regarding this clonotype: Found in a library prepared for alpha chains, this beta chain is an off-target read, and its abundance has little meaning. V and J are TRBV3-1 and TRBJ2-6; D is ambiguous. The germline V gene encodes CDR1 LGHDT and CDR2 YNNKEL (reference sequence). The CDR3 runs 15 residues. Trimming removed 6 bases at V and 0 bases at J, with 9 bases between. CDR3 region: CASRPTASGANVLTF. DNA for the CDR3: TGTGCCAGCAGGCCTACAGCCTCTGGGGCCAACGTCCTGACTTTC.

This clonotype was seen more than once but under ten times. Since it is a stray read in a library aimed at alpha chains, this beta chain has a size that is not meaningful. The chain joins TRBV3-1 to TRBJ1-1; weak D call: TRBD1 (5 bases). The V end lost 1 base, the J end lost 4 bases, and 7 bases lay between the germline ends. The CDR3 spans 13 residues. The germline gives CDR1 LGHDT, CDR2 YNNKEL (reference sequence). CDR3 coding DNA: TGTGCCAGCAGCCAAGGGGGGTTCACTGAAGCTTTCTTT. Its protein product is CASSQGGFTEAFF.

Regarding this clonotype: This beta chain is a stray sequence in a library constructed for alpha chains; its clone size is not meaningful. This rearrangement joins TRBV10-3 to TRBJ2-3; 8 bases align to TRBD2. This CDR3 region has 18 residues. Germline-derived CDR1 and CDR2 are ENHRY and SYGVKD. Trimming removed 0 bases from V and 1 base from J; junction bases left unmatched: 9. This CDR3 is CAISESPSGQPGTDTQYF. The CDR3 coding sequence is TGTGCCATCAGTGAGTCTCCTAGCGGGCAACCGGGCACAGATACGCAGTATTTT.

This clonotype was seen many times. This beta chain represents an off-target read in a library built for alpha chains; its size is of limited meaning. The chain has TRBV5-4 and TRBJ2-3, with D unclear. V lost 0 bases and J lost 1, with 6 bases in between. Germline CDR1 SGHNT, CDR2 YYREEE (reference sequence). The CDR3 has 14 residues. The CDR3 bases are TGTGCCAGCAGCTTGGTCGTGGGCACAGATACGCAGTATTTT. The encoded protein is CASSLVVGTDTQYF.

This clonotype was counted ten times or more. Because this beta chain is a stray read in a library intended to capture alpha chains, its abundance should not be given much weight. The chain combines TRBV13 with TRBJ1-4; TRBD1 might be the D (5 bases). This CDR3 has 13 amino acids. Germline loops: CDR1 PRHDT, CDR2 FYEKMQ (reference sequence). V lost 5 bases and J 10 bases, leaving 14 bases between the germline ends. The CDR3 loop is CASSLDSLGKLFF. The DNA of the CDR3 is TGTGCCAGCAGCCTCGACAGTCTTGGAAAACTGTTTTTT.

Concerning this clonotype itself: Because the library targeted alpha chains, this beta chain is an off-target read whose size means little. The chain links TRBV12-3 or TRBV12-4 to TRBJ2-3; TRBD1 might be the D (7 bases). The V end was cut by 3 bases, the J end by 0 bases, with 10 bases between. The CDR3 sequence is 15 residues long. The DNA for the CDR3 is TGTGCCAGCAGTTTGACAGGGACTAGCACAGATACGCAGTATTTT. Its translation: CASSLTGTSTDTQYF.

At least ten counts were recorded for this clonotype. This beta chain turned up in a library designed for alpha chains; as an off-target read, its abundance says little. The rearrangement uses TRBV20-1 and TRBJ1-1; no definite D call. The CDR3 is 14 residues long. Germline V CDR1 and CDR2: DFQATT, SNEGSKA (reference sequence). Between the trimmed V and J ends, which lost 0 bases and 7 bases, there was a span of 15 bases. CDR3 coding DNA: TGCAGTGCTAGAGATGGTCGCCGTCAAGGTGAAGCTTTCTTT. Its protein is CSARDGRRQGEAFF.

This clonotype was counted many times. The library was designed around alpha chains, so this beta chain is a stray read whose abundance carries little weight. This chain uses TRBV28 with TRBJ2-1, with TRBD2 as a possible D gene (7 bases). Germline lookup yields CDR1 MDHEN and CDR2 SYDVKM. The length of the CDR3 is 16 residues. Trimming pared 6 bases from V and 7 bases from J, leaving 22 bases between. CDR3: CASSPNGEGVRNEQFF. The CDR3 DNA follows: TGTGCCAGCAGCCCAAACGGGGAGGGGGTTCGGAATGAGCAGTTCTTC.

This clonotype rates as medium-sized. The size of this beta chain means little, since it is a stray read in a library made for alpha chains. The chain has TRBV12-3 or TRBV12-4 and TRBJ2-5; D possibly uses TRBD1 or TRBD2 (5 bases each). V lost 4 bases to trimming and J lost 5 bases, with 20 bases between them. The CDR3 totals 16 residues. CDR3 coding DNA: TGTGCCAGCAGTTGGGGGTACCCAGGGTCGACGGAGACCCAGTACTTC. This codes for CASSWGYPGSTETQYF.